Below are 13 T cell receptor beta chains sequenced from a single sample in a study of cytomegalovirus exposure and HLA in healthy donors. The table came from immunoSEQ multiplex PCR; TCRdb's copy has only in-frame clones and leaves some out. Of 150,000 to 200,000 clones listed, roughly nine tenths are singletons. Specimen: PBMCs. The receptors shown here come from a woman in her twenties or thirties in good health and CMV-seronegative.

J is TRBJ1-2 and V is TRBV5-1; unclear D gene. The germline gives CDR1 SGHRS, CDR2 YFSETQ. This CDR3 has 15 residues. V was cut by 0 bases and J by 0 bases, with 9 bases left in between. CDR3 DNA sequence: TGCGCCAGCAGCTTGGAGCCGGGTGCTAACTATGGCTACACCTTC. As protein: CASSLEPGANYGYTF.

The rearrangement joins TRBV27 to TRBJ2-5; 8 bases agree with TRBD2. The CDR3 runs to 16 residues. V trimming: 1 base; J trimming: 4 bases; junction bases outside the gene matches: 8. Germline V lookup: CDR1 MNHEY, CDR2 SMNVEV (reference sequence). In nucleotides, the CDR3 is TGTGCCAGCAGTTTATTGGGCAGCGGGAGTACAGAGACCCAGTACTTC. The encoded protein is CASSLLGSGSTETQYF.

This chain joins TRBV12-5 and TRBJ2-3; 8 positions match TRBD1. The CDR3 has 16 amino acids. Per germline, CDR1 LGHNT and CDR2 FRNRAP. J gave up 4 bases and V 4 bases, and 10 bases lay outside the gene matches. The CDR3 DNA is TGTGCTAGTGGTTCTTATACCCGGACAGGGCCAGATACGCAGTATTTT. Protein: CASGSYTRTGPDTQYF. The full variable domain, rest sourced from reference TRBV12-5 and TRBJ2-3, is DARVTQTPRHKVTEMGQEVTMRCQPILGHNTVFWYRQTMMQGLELLAYFRNRAPLDDSGMPKDRFSAEMPDATLATLKIQPSEPRDSAVYFCASGSYTRTGPDTQYFGPGTRLTVL.

The rearrangement joins TRBV9 to TRBJ1-6; 7 nucleotides line up with TRBD1. V lost 3 bases to trimming and J lost 8 bases; unmatched junction nucleotides: 5. This CDR3 contains 14 residues. Germline assignment: CDR1 SGDLS and CDR2 YYNGEE. This CDR3 reads CASSAGTDYSPLHF. Written as DNA, the CDR3 is TGTGCCAGCAGCGCGGGGACAGACTATTCACCCCTCCACTTT.

The rearrangement joins TRBV2 to TRBJ2-5; 8 nucleotides line up with TRBD1. CDR1 and CDR2 (germline): SNHLY, FYNNEI. The CDR3 length is 14 residues. The trim removed 3 bases at V and 2 bases at J, leaving 2 bases unmatched. CDR3 protein: CASSDGTGQETQYF. The CDR3 region has the DNA TGTGCCAGCAGTGATGGGACAGGTCAAGAGACCCAGTACTTC.

The chain joins TRBV29-1 to TRBJ2-7; D might be TRBD1 (6 bases). The CDR3 totals 11 residues. Trimming shortened V by 6 bases and J by 4 bases, and 10 bases separated the two germline ends. The V gene's germline CDR1 is SQVTM and CDR2 ANQGSEA. The CDR3 DNA reads as TGCAGCGTGGGGGCCGAGTACGAGCAGTACTTC. Translated: CSVGAEYEQYF.

The chain carries TRBV5-1 and TRBJ2-3; no clear D gene. The CDR3 runs to 14 residues. Germline CDR1 is SGHRS and CDR2 is YFSETQ. Trimming left V 0 bases short and J 2 bases short, with 7 bases between. The CDR3 spells CASSLEPLTDTQYF. The CDR3 region has the DNA TGCGCCAGCAGCTTGGAACCACTCACAGATACGCAGTATTTT.

This chain links TRBV7-6 with TRBJ1-2; D uncertain. V lost 4 bases and J 2 bases, leaving 14 bases between the germline ends. The CDR3 contains 15 residues. CDR1 and CDR2 from the germline V gene are SGHVS and FNYEAQ. CDR3 amino acids: CASSSPPQGNYGYTF. The CDR3 bases are TGTGCCAGCAGCTCCCCCCCCCAAGGAAACTATGGCTACACCTTC.

This chain uses TRBV29-1 with TRBJ2-5; a possible D gene is TRBD2 (6 bases). V gave up 1 base and J gave up 7 bases, with 13 bases separating them. CDR1 is SQVTM, CDR2 ANQGSEA, per germline. The CDR3 covers 13 residues. The DNA of the CDR3 is TGCAGCGTTGAAGTGGCGCGGGGTTGGACCCAGTACTTC. Translation gives CSVEVARGWTQYF.

The rearrangement joins TRBV5-1 to TRBJ2-2; 13 bases are a match to TRBD2. The CDR3 covers 19 residues. Germline CDR1 SGHRS, CDR2 YFSETQ. V gave up 4 bases and J gave up 0 bases; unmatched junction bases: 9. CDR3 nucleotide sequence: TGCGCCAGCAGCCCCCGGGGGACTAGCGGGGAGACGAACACCGGGGAGCTGTTTTTT. This gives the protein CASSPRGTSGETNTGELFF.

This clone was recorded once. This rearrangement joins TRBV19 to TRBJ2-7; D may be TRBD1 (6 bases). The V end lost 5 bases, the J end lost 0 bases, and 14 bases lay between the germline ends. The CDR3 is made up of 15 amino acids. Per germline, CDR1 LNHDA and CDR2 SQIVND (reference sequence). This CDR3 is CASSERTAGSYEQYF. The CDR3 nucleotides are TGTGCCAGTAGTGAACGGACAGCAGGCTCCTACGAGCAGTACTTC.

This clone was counted once. The chain is built from TRBV7-6 and TRBJ2-1; 11 positions agree with TRBD2. The CDR3 sequence is 16 residues long. V shed 0 bases, J shed 4 bases, and the junction held 2 bases outside the gene matches. From germline, CDR1 is SGHVS and CDR2 FNYEAQ. CDR3 region: CASSLAPSGGYNEQFF. CDR3 coding DNA: TGTGCCAGCAGCTTAGCCCCTAGCGGGGGGTACAATGAGCAGTTCTTC.

V is TRBV7-2 and J is TRBJ2-3, with 10 bases matching TRBD2. In germline, CDR1 is SGHTA, CDR2 FQGNSA. J lost 5 bases, V lost 5 bases, and 16 bases had no gene match. The CDR3 sequence is 18 residues long. This chain's CDR3 is CASSPTGASGGYEDTQYF. The CDR3 DNA follows: TGTGCCAGCAGCCCGACTGGGGCTAGCGGGGGATATGAAGATACGCAGTATTTT.